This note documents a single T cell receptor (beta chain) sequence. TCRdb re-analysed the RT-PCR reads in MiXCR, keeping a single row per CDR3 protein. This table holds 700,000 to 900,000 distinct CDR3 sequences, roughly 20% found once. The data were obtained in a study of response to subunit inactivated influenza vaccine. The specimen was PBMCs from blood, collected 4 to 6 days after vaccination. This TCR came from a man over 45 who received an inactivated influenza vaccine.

CDR3 residues: CASSLSPLTTGVMPQHF. The CDR3 nucleotides read TGTGCCAGCAGCTTAAGTCCTCTGACCACAGGGGTCATGCCCCAGCATTTT. The gene calls are TRBV7-2 and TRBJ1-5; TRBD1 aligns across 7 bases. V trimming: 2 bases; J trimming: 9 bases; junction bases outside the gene matches: 16. Germline V CDR1 and CDR2: SGHTA, FQGNSA. The CDR3 runs 17 residues.